Below are 25 T cell receptor beta chains sequenced from a single sample in a study of radiotherapy plus CTLA-4 blockade in lung cancer. TCRdb keeps only in-frame clones here, not all; method: immunoSEQ multiplex PCR. The sample includes about 76,000 clones, more than 80% seen only once; the top ten take approximately 0.81%. The sequenced sample was peripheral blood, obtained from a patient treated with radiotherapy plus ipilimumab. Every receptor here comes from a human donor with non-small cell lung cancer who had stable disease on radiotherapy plus ipilimumab.

The CDR3 DNA reads TGTGCCATCAGTGATTGGGGGACAGGAAAACAAGAGACCCAGTACTTC. It yields the protein CAISDWGTGKQETQYF. This sequence joins TRBV10-3 and TRBJ2-5, with TRBD1 identical over 8 bases. Germline trimming cut 3 bases from V and 2 bases from J; bases unmatched to any gene: 8. Germline V gene data show CDR1 as ENHRY and CDR2 as SYGVKD. The CDR3 is made up of 16 amino acids.

About this clone itself: This sample includes further DNA sequences coding for the same CDR3. This rearrangement joins TRBV5-4 to TRBJ1-2; no definite D call. Germline V CDR1 and CDR2: SGHNT, YYREEE (reference sequence). V was clipped by 1 base and J by 8 bases, with 21 bases between them. The CDR3 has 16 amino acids. The DNA for the CDR3 is TGTGCCAGCAGCTTGAACGAAAGGAGCCCGGGAGGAGGCTACACCTTC. Amino acids: CASSLNERSPGGGYTF.

The chain employs TRBV11-3 and TRBJ1-5; D uncertain. V was trimmed by 4 bases and J by 3 bases, leaving 10 bases between them. The length of the CDR3 is 14 residues. CDR1 is SGHNT, CDR2 YENEEA, per germline. CDR3 in amino acids: CASSSWAFNQPQHF. Here the CDR3 DNA reads TGTGCCAGCAGCTCATGGGCGTTCAATCAGCCCCAGCATTTT.

This rearrangement joins TRBV5-4 to TRBJ2-3, with 13 bases identical to TRBD2. The germline V gene has CDR1 SGHNT and CDR2 YYREEE (reference sequence). There are 16 residues in the CDR3. V shed 1 base and J 6 bases; nucleotides not matched to a gene: 5. CDR3 loop: CASSLRLAGGGDTQYF. CDR3 DNA sequence: TGTGCCAGCAGCTTGCGACTAGCGGGGGGAGGGGATACGCAGTATTTT.

This sequence joins TRBV19 and TRBJ2-2; the D gene is possibly TRBD2 (6 bases). This CDR3 region has 15 residues. Germline V CDR1 and CDR2: LNHDA, SQIVND (reference sequence). V was clipped by 5 bases and J by 1 base, with 11 bases between them. The CDR3 DNA is TGTGCCAGTAGTCTAAGCGGGCGGAACACCGGGGAGCTGTTTTTT. Translated: CASSLSGRNTGELFF.

The J gene is TRBJ1-6, the V gene TRBV30; D is possibly TRBD1 (5 bases). The CDR3 spans 13 residues. Deletions cut 0 bases from V and 7 bases from J, with 7 bases between. Germline CDR1 GTSNPN, CDR2 SVGIG (reference sequence). The CDR3 sequence: CAWSVPGNSPLHF. Written as DNA, the CDR3 is TGTGCCTGGAGTGTACCAGGGAATTCACCCCTCCACTTT. The variable domain in full, with the rest retrieved from reference TRBV30 and TRBJ1-6, is SQTIHQWPATLVQPVGSPLSLECTVEGTSNPNLYWYRQAAGRGLQLLFYSVGIGQISSEVPQNLSASRPQDRQFILSSKKLLLSDSGFYLCAWSVPGNSPLHFGNGTRLTVT.

The V gene is TRBV9, the J gene TRBJ1-2; a possible D gene is TRBD1 (5 bases). The ends were cut back, 3 bases at V and 2 bases at J, with 8 bases in the middle. The CDR3 loop spans 13 amino acids. Germline V lookup: CDR1 SGDLS, CDR2 YYNGEE. CDR3 loop: CASSDRQNYGYTF. The CDR3, as DNA: TGTGCCAGCAGCGATAGACAGAACTATGGCTACACCTTC.

J is TRBJ2-2 and V is TRBV18, with D possibly called TRBD1 or TRBD2 (5 bases each). CDR3 size: 13 residues. Trimming removed 2 bases from V and 5 bases from J, with 6 bases in between. Germline lookup yields CDR1 KGHSH and CDR2 LQKENI. The CDR3 loop reads CASSPWGTGELFF. DNA of the CDR3: TGTGCCAGCTCACCATGGGGGACCGGGGAGCTGTTTTTT.

V usage is TRBV6-1 and J usage is TRBJ2-3; D is perhaps TRBD1 (5 bases). This CDR3 is 15 amino acids long. Germline assignment: CDR1 MNHNS and CDR2 SASEGT. V was trimmed by 0 bases and J by 2 bases, leaving 9 bases between them. CDR3 DNA sequence: TGTGCCAGCAGTGAAGCCTTGGGGCACACAGATACGCAGTATTTT. It translates to CASSEALGHTDTQYF.

The chain couples TRBV30 to TRBJ1-1; TRBD1 agrees at 11 bases. Trimming removed 5 bases from V and 3 bases from J; junction bases left unmatched: 8. This CDR3 is 15 amino acids long. The germline gives CDR1 GTSNPN, CDR2 SVGIG (reference sequence). In DNA, the CDR3 is TGTGCCTGGGCCACGGACAGGGGGCAATACACTGAAGCTTTCTTT. Encoded protein: CAWATDRGQYTEAFF.

The V call is TRBV10-2, the J call TRBJ2-5, with a possible D match to TRBD2 (5 bases). Germline V CDR1 and CDR2: WSHSY, SAAADI. The CDR3 covers 15 residues. The V end was cut by 6 bases, the J end by 4 bases, with 18 bases between. The chain's CDR3 is CASSRGGVDRETQYF. CDR3 bases: TGCGCCAGCAGCCGCGGAGGAGTGGATCGAGAGACCCAGTACTTC.

The V gene is TRBV20-1, the J gene TRBJ2-3, with D maybe TRBD1 (5 bases). The CDR3 runs to 11 residues. V lost 1 base, J lost 15 bases, and 14 bases lay in between. CDR1 and CDR2 (germline): DFQATT, SNEGSKA (reference sequence). DNA for the CDR3: TGCAGTGCTAGAGTAGGCCAGGGTCAATATTTT. Its protein product is CSARVGQGQYF.

CDR3 in DNA: TGCGCCAGCAGCCCGCTTTGGCCCCCGGGCCAAGAGACCCAGTACTTC. This sequence encodes CASSPLWPPGQETQYF. The genes are TRBV5-1 and TRBJ2-5; no reliable D call. The CDR3 length is 16 residues. CDR1 and CDR2 from the germline V gene are SGHRS and YFSETQ. V lost 4 bases and J lost 1, with 17 bases in between. The complete variable domain, with remaining parts taken from reference TRBV5-1 and TRBJ2-5, reads KAGVTQTPRYLIKTRGQQVTLSCSPISGHRSVSWYQQTPGQGLQFLFEYFSETQRNKGNFPGRFSGRQFSNSRSEMNVSTLELGDSALYLCASSPLWPPGQETQYFGPGTRLLVL.

The chain joins TRBV21-1 to TRBJ2-7. TRBV21-1 is listed as a pseudogene. The CDR3 extends over 15 amino acids. The DNA of the CDR3 is TGTGCCAGCAGCAGAGCGGGACCGGATGCCTACGAGCAGTACTTC. This encodes CASSRAGPDAYEQYF.

The chain carries TRBV27 and TRBJ2-5; maybe TRBD2 (6 bases). The CDR3 is 17 amino acids. Germline CDR1 and CDR2: MNHEY and SMNVEV (reference sequence). Trimming cost V 6 bases and J 2 bases, with 22 bases left between them. DNA of the CDR3: TGTGCCAGCAGAAGACCCCTGTCGGGGGTGGGACAAGAGACCCAGTACTTC. Its protein product is CASRRPLSGVGQETQYF.

This chain joins TRBV14 and TRBJ2-1; a weak D match, TRBD2 (6 bases). The CDR3 sequence is 16 residues long. Looked up from germline, CDR1 is SGHDN and CDR2 is FVKESK. V gave up 0 bases and J gave up 3 bases, with 12 bases separating them. CDR3 sequence (DNA): TGTGCCAGCAGCCAAGATCGGTGGGGGGACTACAATGAGCAGTTCTTC. Translated, it gives CASSQDRWGDYNEQFF.

V is TRBV2 and J is TRBJ1-2; the D is unclear. From germline, CDR1 is SNHLY and CDR2 FYNNEI. The CDR3 contains 14 residues. Trimming pared 6 bases from V and 0 bases from J, leaving 11 bases between. The CDR3 here is CASRRGGPNYGYTF. CDR3 nucleotides: TGTGCCAGCAGACGGGGTGGGCCTAACTATGGCTACACCTTC.

This clone has only a few counts. This chain connects TRBV19 to TRBJ1-2; TRBD1 might be the D (5 bases). Germline CDR1 and CDR2: LNHDA and SQIVND (reference sequence). The CDR3 runs 12 residues. V was cut by 6 bases and J by 10 bases, with 15 bases left in between. CDR3 in amino acids: CASRGRVGVYTF. CDR3 DNA: TGTGCCAGTAGGGGACGGGTAGGGGTCTACACCTTC.

This clone was observed a single time. The chain links TRBV27 to TRBJ1-6, with D possibly matching TRBD1 (5 bases). V lost 6 bases and J lost 2, with 17 bases in between. CDR1 MNHEY and CDR2 SMNVEV come from the germline V gene (reference sequence). The CDR3 consists of 17 residues. The CDR3, as DNA: TGTGCCAGCAGGAAAATAGGAGGGGCAGCCTATAATTCACCCCTCCACTTT. Amino acid sequence: CASRKIGGAAYNSPLHF.

The chain has TRBV6-1 and TRBJ2-1; the match to TRBD1 covers 8 bases. Germline CDR1 reads MNHNS; CDR2 reads SASEGT. V dropped 3 bases and J dropped 9; count of bases not matched to a gene: 10. This CDR3 has 15 amino acids. The CDR3 loop is CASSDPGGWDGEQFF. Written as DNA, the CDR3 is TGTGCCAGCAGTGACCCAGGGGGCTGGGACGGTGAGCAGTTCTTC.

V is TRBV11-2 and J is TRBJ1-6; D perhaps matches TRBD1 (5 bases). Trimming removed 2 bases at V and 7 bases at J, with 18 bases between. Germline CDR1 is SGHAT and CDR2 is FQNNGV. The CDR3 sequence is 17 residues long. For the CDR3, the DNA is TGTGCCAGCAGCTTACACGGCCTGTGGCGGACAAATTCACCCCTCCACTTT. This sequence encodes CASSLHGLWRTNSPLHF.

This sequence joins TRBV5-5 and TRBJ1-5; no definite D call. Trimming shortened V by 0 bases and J by 3 bases, and 10 bases separated the two germline ends. The germline V gene encodes CDR1 SGHKS and CDR2 YYEKEE (reference sequence). This CDR3 is 15 amino acids long. The CDR3 DNA reads TGTGCCAGCAGCTTGGCCGTGGGTATCAATCAGCCCCAGCATTTT. Translation gives CASSLAVGINQPQHF.

The chain employs TRBV28 and TRBJ2-5; 7 bases are a match to TRBD1. V was pared by 6 bases and J by 2 bases, with 9 bases of the junction left unmatched. Germline lookup yields CDR1 MDHEN and CDR2 SYDVKM. The CDR3 contains 15 residues. The CDR3 spells CASSYRGLLQETQYF. The CDR3 DNA sequence: TGTGCCAGCAGCTACAGGGGCCTATTACAAGAGACCCAGTACTTC.

The chain couples TRBV27 to TRBJ2-7; no definite D call. The CDR3 loop spans 13 amino acids. V lost 5 bases to trimming and J lost 2 bases, with 10 bases between them. Germline values: CDR1 MNHEY, CDR2 SMNVEV (reference sequence). In DNA form, the CDR3 reads TGTGCCAGCAGTCCCCTTGTAGCCTACGAGCAGTACTTC. Translation gives CASSPLVAYEQYF.

V usage is TRBV5-4 and J usage is TRBJ2-1, with a possible D match to TRBD1 (6 bases). Germline V gene sequence: CDR1 SGHNT, CDR2 YYREEE (reference sequence). The CDR3 covers 14 residues. The V end was cut by 0 bases, the J end by 4 bases, with 8 bases between. The CDR3 sequence: CASSLGDTYNEQFF. CDR3 sequence (DNA): TGTGCCAGCAGCTTGGGGGACACATACAATGAGCAGTTCTTC.